A single sample gave rise to the 11 T cell receptor beta chains below, sequenced in a study of T cells after yellow fever vaccination. Using its own MiXCR run on the 5' RACE reads, TCRdb lists one record per CDR3 protein. This sample has some 350,000 distinct CDR3 sequences, with 4.1% found just once. The sequences come from PBMCs, collected 5 days after the yellow fever booster vaccination. The receptors here all came from a man in his late teens or twenties who received the YFV17D yellow fever vaccine.

This clonotype was observed at least ten times. The chain couples TRBV15 to TRBJ1-4; D gene ambiguous. With 1 base removed from V and 4 bases from J, the gap between germline ends came to 4 bases. The CDR3 length is 13 residues. Germline CDR1 is LNHNV and CDR2 is YYDKDF (reference sequence). CDR3 region: CATSRALNEKLFF. In nucleotides, the CDR3 is TGTGCCACCAGCAGAGCCCTTAATGAAAAACTGTTTTTT.

This clonotype has a count of ten or more. The chain is built from TRBV5-1 and TRBJ2-1, with TRBD1 matching over 12 bases. The CDR3 has 15 residues. The V and J ends lost 0 bases and 9 bases, in that order; junction bases with no gene match: 4. Looked up from germline, CDR1 is SGHRS and CDR2 is YFSETQ. The CDR3 coding sequence is TGCGCCAGCAGCTTGGTGGGACAGGGGGCCGGTGAGCAGTTCTTC. It codes for CASSLVGQGAGEQFF.

The chain has TRBV12-3 or TRBV12-4 and TRBJ1-6; D uncertain. Between the trimmed V and J ends, which lost 7 bases and 16 bases, there was a span of 14 bases. The CDR3 contains 11 residues. The CDR3 DNA is TGTGCCAGCACCCTCGGGGTGAGGCTCCACTTT. As protein: CASTLGVRLHF.

This clonotype counts as medium-sized (0.01 to 0.1%). The gene calls are TRBV20-1 and TRBJ2-3, with 9 bases that match TRBD1. The CDR3 loop spans 13 amino acids. Per germline, CDR1 DFQATT and CDR2 SNEGSKA (reference sequence). Germline trimming cut 1 base from V and 4 bases from J; bases unmatched to any gene: 0. The CDR3 reads CSARGDRADTQYF. For the CDR3, the DNA is TGCAGTGCTAGAGGGGACAGGGCAGATACGCAGTATTTT.

The rearrangement uses TRBV2 and TRBJ2-5; D gene uncertain. The CDR3 extends over 13 amino acids. Trimming removed 8 bases at V and 1 base at J, with 11 bases between. Germline V gives CDR1 SNHLY, CDR2 FYNNEI. The CDR3 sequence is CASGRPGQETQYF. CDR3 nucleotides: TGTGCCAGCGGCCGGCCGGGCCAAGAGACCCAGTACTTC. The complete variable domain, with remaining parts taken from reference TRBV2 and TRBJ2-5, reads EPEVTQTPSHQVTQMGQEVILRCVPISNHLYFYWYRQILGQKVEFLVSFYNNEISEKSEIFDDQFSVERPDGSNFTLKIRSTKLEDSAMYFCASGRPGQETQYFGPGTRLLVL.

This clonotype was observed a handful of times. The chain has TRBV10-3 and TRBJ1-3, with D tentatively TRBD1 (5 bases). The germline V gene encodes CDR1 ENHRY and CDR2 SYGVKD. V was shortened by 7 bases and J by 0 bases, with 10 bases between the two germline ends. This CDR3 comprises 14 residues. The DNA for the CDR3 is TGTGCCATCACTTTACAGGACTCTGGAAACACCATATATTTT. This sequence encodes CAITLQDSGNTIYF.

This chain links TRBV25-1 with TRBJ1-1, with D possibly being TRBD1 (6 bases). This CDR3 is 12 amino acids long. From germline, CDR1 is MGHDK and CDR2 SYGVNS. With 8 bases removed from V and 4 bases from J, the gap between germline ends came to 11 bases. The CDR3 nucleotides are TGTGCCAGCGTTGGAGGGGGCACTGAAGCTTTCTTT. This encodes CASVGGGTEAFF.

The table lists this clonotype with a few counts. The rearrangement uses TRBV30 and TRBJ1-1; D unclear. V dropped 1 base and J dropped 6 bases, with 9 bases sitting between them. Germline CDR1 reads GTSNPN; CDR2 reads SVGIG (reference sequence). This CDR3 spans 12 amino acids. CDR3 sequence: CAWSESAAEAFF. CDR3 DNA sequence: TGTGCCTGGAGTGAGTCAGCGGCTGAAGCTTTCTTT.

V usage is TRBV6-2 or TRBV6-3 and J usage is TRBJ1-1; no clear D. The CDR3 is 16 residues long. CDR1 MNHEY and CDR2 SVGEGT come from the germline V gene. Trimming removed 6 bases from V and 0 bases from J, with 17 bases in between. The CDR3 sequence is CASSYRAADLNTEAFF. CDR3 DNA sequence: TGTGCCAGCAGCTACCGAGCGGCGGACCTGAACACTGAAGCTTTCTTT.

Only a few counts were recorded for this clonotype. V usage is TRBV20-1 and J usage is TRBJ2-2; TRBD1 might be the D (5 bases). Germline-derived CDR1 and CDR2 are DFQATT and SNEGSKA (reference sequence). Trimming took off 3 bases at V and 6 bases at J, with 14 bases between the two ends. CDR3 length: 14 amino acids. CDR3 sequence: CSARWQGGSGELFF. The DNA for the CDR3 is TGCAGTGCTAGGTGGCAGGGCGGATCCGGGGAGCTGTTTTTT.

This clonotype was seen many times. The rearrangement joins TRBV5-1 to TRBJ1-2, with 7 bases aligning to TRBD1. V lost 5 bases to trimming and J lost 4 bases; unmatched junction nucleotides: 11. The germline gives CDR1 SGHRS, CDR2 YFSETQ. This CDR3 comprises 15 residues. The CDR3 DNA follows: TGCGCCAGCAGGGAGGGGATCGGACAGGCCTATGGCTACACCTTC. Translated, it gives CASREGIGQAYGYTF.